This T cell receptor (beta chain) derives from a study of high-grade serous ovarian cancer treatment subgroups. The length of the CDR3 is 14 residues. V shed 4 bases and J shed 1 base, with 10 bases lying between them. Germline lookup yields CDR1 SGHNT and CDR2 YENEEA. Tumor samples were taken before definitive surgery or chemotherapy. Clones were read by immunoSEQ multiplex PCR, and TCRdb kept only the in-frame ones, dropping some. The table has 18,000 or so clones, approximately 77% seen once. The sample taken for sequencing was tumor tissue. The sequence was obtained from a human donor with high-grade serous ovarian cancer. The chain uses TRBV11-3 and TRBJ1-1, with D perhaps TRBD1 (5 bases). In nucleotides, the CDR3 is TGTGCCAGCAGCTCCTCGGGGACGAACACTGAAGCTTTCTTT. Protein product: CASSSSGTNTEAFF.